A selection of T cell receptor beta chains follows, all from one sample in a study of T cells in Graves' hyperthyroidism and ophthalmopathy. TCRdb recomputed calls from the multiplex PCR reads with MiXCR, one row per CDR3 protein. This table has 500,000 or so distinct CDR3 sequences, 17% appearing once. The sample was blood. The source is a woman under 30 with Graves' ophthalmopathy. The CDR3 runs from the conserved cysteine through the conserved F or W. The order of the fields is V gene, J gene, CDR3 protein.

TRBV30	TRBJ2-4	CAWSFEGVLAKNIQYF
TRBV5-1	TRBJ2-7	CASSSGQGSHEQYF
TRBV7-2	TRBJ2-5	CASSLQTGGGETQYF
TRBV2	TRBJ1-2	CASRMDSSNYGYTF
TRBV5-1	TRBJ2-7	CASSSGTRHEQYF
TRBV6-1	TRBJ2-1	CASSAADNEQFF
TRBV2	TRBJ1-2	CASSGAGAWAHYGYTF
TRBV28	TRBJ2-6	CASRNTGGAGANVLTF
TRBV6-9	TRBJ1-3	CASSTRLPLSGNTIYF
TRBV20-1	TRBJ1-2	CSASAGNYGYTF
TRBV12-3/TRBV12-4	TRBJ1-3	CASSLEGIRNTIYF
TRBV27	TRBJ2-1	CASSLTRFNEQFF
TRBV9	TRBJ2-7	CASSVEASGRAHEQYF
TRBV19	TRBJ1-1	CATLGQYPEAFF
TRBV19	TRBJ1-1	CASSIDRFELMNTEAFF
TRBV19	TRBJ1-1	CASSITGTNTEAFF
TRBV5-1	TRBJ1-1	CASSLTIGANTEAFF
TRBV11-2	TRBJ1-1	CASSQILRVNTEAFF
TRBV6-1	TRBJ2-1	CASRELAGGVYEQFF
TRBV28	TRBJ2-3	CASSLRDILSTDTQYF
TRBV6-2/TRBV6-3	TRBJ2-1	CASSYEPGEQFF
TRBV6-1	TRBJ1-1	CASSEESPGPEAFF
TRBV5-1	TRBJ2-5	CASSLGGAPLQETQYF
TRBV4-1	TRBJ2-3	CASSQPSVPDITDTQYF
TRBV5-5	TRBJ2-2	CASSLVLNTGELFF
TRBV11-2	TRBJ2-2	CASSLEVTGANTGELFF
TRBV5-1	TRBJ1-3	CASSLDGGSGNTIYF
TRBV7-9	TRBJ1-3	CASSLIGRQRSGNTIYF